A single T cell receptor beta chain is shown here with its context. The antigen it binds to is not known. No much larger clone exists at a distance of one base, and base qualities are not known. Collaborating institutions collected whole blood in K2EDTA tubes following their own protocols. For TCRbeta analysis, collaborator samples were shipped as frozen whole blood, as isolated PBMCs, or as DNA extracted from either sample type. TCRbeta CDR3 regions were amplified from genomic DNA using the immunoSEQ Assay, a bias-controlled multiplex PCR. On the authors' methods: Within the assay, amplification of reference gene primers was used to estimate how many nucleated cells each sample contained. To quantify the absolute abundance of each unique TCRbeta CDR3 rearrangement, sequence reads were collapsed and filtered. For each sample, productive Simpson clonality was calculated as the square root of Simpson's diversity index across productive rearrangements. The table was pulled from immuneACCESS by TCRdb, which kept in-frame rearrangements only. Such tables lose some clones; where checked, under half of the loss comes from unresolved V genes, and the rest has no known cause. That table furnishes V, J and clone size, whereas the DNA furnished D and trimming. The sample table lists over 85,000 clones, more than 75% of them with a count of one. Less than 5% of the sample lies in the top ten.

This sample was included in a study of blood T cell repertoires in COVID-19 (dated by TCRdb to 2020 to 2022). About the study as a whole: Collaborator samples came from the United States, Italy and Spain and covered acute and convalescent phases of COVID-19. The material from the prospective study consisted of cDNA or gDNA derived from T cells, B-cell-depleted T cells, or PBMCs. The dataset comprised deeply sampled blood TCRbeta repertoires from subjects exposed to, actively infected with, or recovered from COVID-19. The repertoires were made available in a free public database intended to serve as a resource for research on the immune response to SARS-CoV-2. The samples were drawn from two sources: the first 160 participants of the ongoing ImmuneRACE study, and 1,254 subjects contributed by 6 global collaborators. The sample metadata nearly always contained a de-identified subject ID, COVID-19 status, age in years and sex. Where available, HLA class I and class II types were taken from metadata supplied by the sample provider and were not determined by assay-based typing.

Summary of the overall study and its limitations: How much clinical and demographic metadata was included differed by source and by participant, and the metadata was provided uncurated.

Relative to germline, V is missing 5 bases and J is missing 15 bases, with 13 bases of the junction outside any gene match. Counted from cysteine to phenylalanine, this CDR3 has 14 amino acids. This entry keeps only the CDR3 DNA: 42 bases, framed from base 1. CDR1 is given as SGHAT and CDR2 as FQNNGV, both from the germline V gene. This receptor was obtained from an elderly woman with acute or convalescent COVID-19. The chain couples TRBV11-2 to TRBJ2-1; 10 middle bases align to TRBD2. What was sequenced was peripheral blood. The CDR3 protein sequence reads: CASSPGLAARQPFF. The nucleotide sequence reads TGTGCCAGCAGCCCTGGACTAGCGGCCCGCCAGCCGTTCTTC.